This TCR beta chain was retrieved from a study of blood T cell repertoires in COVID-19. Clones were sequenced by immunoSEQ multiplex PCR, and TCRdb holds only the in-frame ones, with some missing. The data hold about 140,000 clones, with less than 90% observed a single time. CDR1 and CDR2 (germline): SEHNR, FQNEAQ (reference sequence). This CDR3 spans 15 amino acids. V shed 5 bases and J shed 7 bases, with 20 bases lying between them. Material: PBMCs or T cells enriched from blood (not recorded which). The V gene is TRBV7-9, the J gene TRBJ1-2; D not certain. This receptor was taken from a man in his forties or fifties with acute COVID-19. The CDR3: CASSPVVGAVGGYTF. The CDR3 bases are TGTGCCAGCAGCCCCGTCGTGGGCGCCGTGGGTGGCTACACCTTC.